This T cell receptor beta chain was found in a study of OX40 agonist ivuxolimab in advanced cancers. For the study at large: Patients assigned to dose escalation were diagnosed with hepatocellular carcinoma, melanoma, renal cell or head and neck cancer.

CDR3 length equals 14 residues. Germline CDR1 MNHNY, CDR2 SVGAGI (reference sequence). The V and J ends lost 6 bases and 13 bases respectively, with 24 bases between them. TCRdb's copy holds only in-frame clones and misses some; the assay was immunoSEQ multiplex PCR. The table lists 75,000 to 100,000 clones, around 85% of them singletons. The sample in question was CD4+ or CD8+ T cells sorted from blood, obtained in a trial of the OX40 agonist ivuxolimab. V is TRBV6-6 and J is TRBJ1-2; tentative D call: TRBD1 (6 bases). This sequence was found in an adult with an advanced solid tumor such as melanoma, head and neck, liver or kidney cancer. The chain's CDR3 is CASRASTGPSSSTF. The CDR3 DNA sequence: TGTGCCAGCAGGGCCTCCACAGGGCCCTCTTCTAGCACCTTC.